These T cell receptor beta chains were read from a single sample in a study of blood T cells in healthy people across ages. TCRdb called the 5' RACE reads again in MiXCR, with one record for every CDR3 protein. The data show just under 900,000 distinct CDR3 sequences, 29% seen once. Sample: blood. Source of these receptors: a woman of 80 years or more in good health. The CDR3 runs from the conserved cysteine through the conserved F or W. Clone size is not always given. Where it is, it says once, few, many or a class for expanded clones.

many	TRBV25-1	TRBJ1-2	CASTQTGPGGYTF
few	TRBV20-1	TRBJ1-1	CSARAVGPRAFF
many	TRBV7-2	TRBJ2-6	CASSETWGVSGANVLTF
-	TRBV4-3	TRBJ1-2	CASSRPGEGSRTF
few	TRBV7-9	TRBJ2-3	CACSLVLAGIGDTQYF
many	TRBV4-2	TRBJ2-3	CASSQQRTSTDTQYF
-	TRBV6-5	TRBJ2-5	CASSYGRKETQYF
-	TRBV12-3/TRBV12-4	TRBJ2-1	CASSSPGGLVTCNEQFF
few	TRBV28	TRBJ1-6	CAGSRMGGAGSPLHF
many	TRBV5-1	TRBJ2-5	CASSSYQGMAETQYF
many	TRBV5-1	TRBJ1-2	CASSLTPVNRDRFNYGYTF
few	TRBV20-1	TRBJ2-7	CSARPTGQLYEQYF
many	TRBV20-1	TRBJ2-5	CSARVAGGRTQYF
-	TRBV28	TRBJ2-5	CASSFAMGQNQETQYF
many	TRBV3-1	TRBJ2-5	CASNIQGIGSGETQYF
-	TRBV18	TRBJ2-3	CASSPMGHLTDTQYF
few	TRBV18	TRBJ2-3	CASSPRKEMSTDAQYF
many	TRBV20-1	TRBJ2-3	CSAPRLARTDTQYF
-	TRBV20-1	TRBJ2-2	CSARSRVPNTGELFF
many	TRBV29-1	TRBJ1-2	CSVDRGYTF
many	TRBV6-5	TRBJ2-5	CASSYSSGQGAWYF
many	TRBV4-3	TRBJ2-7	CASSVGQYTYEQYF
many	TRBV5-1	TRBJ2-1	CASSLAGLNSYNEQFF
many	TRBV4-2	TRBJ2-3	CASSPLGLFTDTQYF
once	TRBV9	TRBJ1-1	CASSVTTGLMDTEAFF
many	TRBV10-3	TRBJ2-7	CAIRALDRIQYF
-	TRBV9	TRBJ2-2	CASSVGIGGDNTGELFF
-	TRBV12-3/TRBV12-4	TRBJ2-3	CASSLSRREADVQYF
many	TRBV20-1	TRBJ2-1	CSARDAREQFF
-	TRBV27	TRBJ2-5	CAGSLILGTKETQYF
many	TRBV27	TRBJ2-3	CASSFYRAGSNTDTQYF
many	TRBV10-3	TRBJ1-1	CAIGGQGGNTEAFF
few	TRBV6-5	TRBJ1-3	CASSYSEQGVGNTIYF
-	TRBV6-2/TRBV6-3	TRBJ1-1	CASSPPGTYTEAFF
many	TRBV6-5	TRBJ2-3	CARMGRPRTQYF
many	TRBV6-2/TRBV6-3	TRBJ2-1	CASSSGQYNEQFF
few	TRBV20-1	TRBJ2-3	CSASRALGADTQYF
-	TRBV10-2	TRBJ2-5	CASGGMGRVNERYF
many	TRBV12-3/TRBV12-4	TRBJ2-1	CASRGTSEQFF
-	TRBV7-2	TRBJ2-5	CASSLDGTGRGEQYF
few	TRBV27	TRBJ1-6	CASSSPDGYSPLHF
few	TRBV30	TRBJ2-5	CAWSKRGVLHNEQYF
many	TRBV25-1	TRBJ1-6	CATRLNGDQSPLHF
many	TRBV20-1	TRBJ1-2	CSARAGSVYGYTF
many	TRBV6-2/TRBV6-3	TRBJ2-7	CASRPPTGQGASRGRIKTYEQYF
-	TRBV6-6	TRBJ2-7	CASTLGRGGYEQYF
-	TRBV12-3/TRBV12-4	TRBJ1-3	CASRQGASYIYF
many	TRBV27	TRBJ2-3	CASTKRLAGTDTQYF
-	TRBV2	TRBJ2-2	CASSERLAGAGGNTGELFF
many	TRBV27	TRBJ2-3	CASSGLRSTDTQYF
many	TRBV4-3	TRBJ2-3	CASSQDGLAGGPKGTDTQYF
many	TRBV20-1	TRBJ1-4	CSARDGARGNEKLFF